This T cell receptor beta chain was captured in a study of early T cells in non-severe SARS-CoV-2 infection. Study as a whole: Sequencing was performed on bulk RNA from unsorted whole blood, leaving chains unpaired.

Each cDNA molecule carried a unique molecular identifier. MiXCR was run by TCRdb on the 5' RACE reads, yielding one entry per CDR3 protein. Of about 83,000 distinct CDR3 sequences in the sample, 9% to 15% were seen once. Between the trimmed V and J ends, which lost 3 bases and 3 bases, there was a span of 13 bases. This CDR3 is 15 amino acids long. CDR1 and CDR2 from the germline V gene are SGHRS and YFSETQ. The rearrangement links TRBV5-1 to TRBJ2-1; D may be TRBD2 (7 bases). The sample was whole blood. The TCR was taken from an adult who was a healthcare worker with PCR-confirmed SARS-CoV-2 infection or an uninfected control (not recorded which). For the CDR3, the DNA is TGCGCCAGCAGCTCAGGGGCGGGAGACTACAATGAGCAGTTCTTC. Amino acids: CASSSGAGDYNEQFF. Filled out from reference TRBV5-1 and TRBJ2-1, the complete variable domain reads KAGVTQTPRYLIKTRGQQVTLSCSPISGHRSVSWYQQTPGQGLQFLFEYFSETQRNKGNFPGRFSGRQFSNSRSEMNVSTLELGDSALYLCASSSGAGDYNEQFFGPGTRLTVL.